A single T cell receptor beta chain is shown here with its context. Its antigen is undetermined. The junction departs from germline at one end; a sequencing error may be responsible. The sample comes from a study of cytomegalovirus exposure and HLA in healthy donors. Study-wide findings and caveats: Earlier findings revealed that most TCR beta V segments proved productive either about 87% or about 30% of the time. Reported findings show TCR beta sequences accurately forecast HLA-A and HLA-B alleles in most subjects. In vitro assays verified that three CMV-associated chains recognized CMV antigens specifically.

Every donor was a healthy person donating bone marrow. Researchers ran the PCR with 60 Vbeta and 13 Jbeta primers. Produced via immunoSEQ multiplex PCR; TCRdb's table is partial and in-frame only. The sample carries tens of thousands of clones, roughly 78% recorded once. Germline CDR1 is MDHEN and CDR2 is SYDVKM. This CDR3 contains 12 residues. The chain uses TRBV28 and TRBJ2-5; 9 bases align to TRBD2. The sequence was collected from a middle-aged man in good health and CMV-seronegative. The sequenced material came from PBMCs. The CDR3 bases are TGTGCCAGCAGTTTACCTGGACTAGCGAGGGACTTC. Translation: CASSLPGLARDF.